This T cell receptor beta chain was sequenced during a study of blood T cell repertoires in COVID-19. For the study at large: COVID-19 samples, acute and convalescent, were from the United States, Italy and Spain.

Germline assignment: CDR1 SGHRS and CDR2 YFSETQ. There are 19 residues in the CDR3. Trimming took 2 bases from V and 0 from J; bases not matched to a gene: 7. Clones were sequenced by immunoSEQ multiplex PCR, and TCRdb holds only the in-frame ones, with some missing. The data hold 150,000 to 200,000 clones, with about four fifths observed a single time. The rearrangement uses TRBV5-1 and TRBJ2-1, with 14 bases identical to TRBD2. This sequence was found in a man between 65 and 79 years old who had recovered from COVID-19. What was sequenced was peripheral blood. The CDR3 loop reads CASSFPPGLAGDSYNEQFF. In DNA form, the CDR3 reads TGCGCCAGCAGCTTCCCGCCGGGACTAGCGGGAGACTCCTACAATGAGCAGTTCTTC.